Shown below are 7 T cell receptor beta chains from a single sample sequenced in a study of early T cells in non-severe SARS-CoV-2 infection. TCRdb ran MiXCR on the 5' RACE reads and lists one entry per CDR3 protein. This table holds about 64,000 distinct CDR3 sequences, around 13% found once. The sample comprised whole blood. Receptors were obtained from an adult who was a healthcare worker with PCR-confirmed SARS-CoV-2 infection or an uninfected control (not recorded which).

The chain joins TRBV7-9 to TRBJ1-1, with D unclear. V was cut by 2 bases and J by 1 base, with 2 bases left in between. There are 12 residues in the CDR3. The V gene's germline CDR1 is SEHNR and CDR2 FQNEAQ (reference sequence). The CDR3 DNA reads as TGTGCCAGCAGCTTACAGAACACTGAAGCTTTCTTT. Encoded protein: CASSLQNTEAFF.

This clonotype occurred a few times. The V gene is TRBV21-1, the J gene TRBJ2-6; the table gives TRBD1 as D, unverified against the DNA. TRBV21-1 represents a pseudogene. This CDR3 has 15 amino acids. CDR3 protein: CASSSGIPGANVLTF. The CDR3 DNA reads as TGTGCCAGCAGCTCAGGGATCCCTGGGGCCAACGTCCTGACTTTC.

The chain combines TRBV3-1 with TRBJ2-1; D is unresolved. CDR1 is LGHDT and CDR2 is YNNKEL in the germline V gene (reference sequence). Trimming cost V 3 bases and J 8 bases, with 14 bases left between them. There are 14 residues in the CDR3. CDR3: CASSHALTIDEQFF. The CDR3, as DNA: TGTGCCAGCAGCCATGCCCTGACGATCGATGAGCAGTTCTTC.

This clonotype was counted many times. The genes are TRBV4-2 and TRBJ1-2; TRBD1 is a possible D gene (5 bases). The CDR3 has 14 amino acids. V was pared by 4 bases and J by 8 bases, with 17 bases between. CDR1 LGHNA and CDR2 YNFKEQ come from the germline V gene. The CDR3 coding sequence is TGTGCCAGCAGCCGATCCGGGGCTGAGGAAGGCTACACCTTC. Its translation: CASSRSGAEEGYTF.

This clonotype was observed a handful of times. The chain carries TRBV5-1 and TRBJ2-3, with a weak D call TRBD2 (5 bases). V lost 3 bases and J lost 1, with 12 bases in between. In germline, CDR1 is SGHRS, CDR2 YFSETQ. CDR3 length: 15 residues. CDR3 loop: CASSSNGVRTDTQYF. Here the CDR3 DNA reads TGCGCCAGCAGCTCGAACGGGGTACGCACAGATACGCAGTATTTT.

The genes are TRBV5-1 and TRBJ2-4, with D uncertain. The CDR3 is 13 residues long. Trimming cost V 6 bases and J 1 base, with 8 bases left between them. Germline assignment: CDR1 SGHRS and CDR2 YFSETQ. The CDR3 is CASIPWAKNIQYF. The CDR3 DNA sequence: TGCGCCAGCATTCCCTGGGCCAAAAACATTCAGTACTTC.

This clonotype was detected a few times. The CDR3 nucleotides are TGTGCCAGCAGGGATTATTCGGGAAACACCATATATTTT. Encoded protein: CASRDYSGNTIYF. The V and J genes are TRBV6-6 and TRBJ1-3; D remains ambiguous. Germline CDR1 MNHNY, CDR2 SVGAGI (reference sequence). CDR3 length: 13 residues. V lost 6 bases and J 4 bases, leaving 10 bases between the germline ends.